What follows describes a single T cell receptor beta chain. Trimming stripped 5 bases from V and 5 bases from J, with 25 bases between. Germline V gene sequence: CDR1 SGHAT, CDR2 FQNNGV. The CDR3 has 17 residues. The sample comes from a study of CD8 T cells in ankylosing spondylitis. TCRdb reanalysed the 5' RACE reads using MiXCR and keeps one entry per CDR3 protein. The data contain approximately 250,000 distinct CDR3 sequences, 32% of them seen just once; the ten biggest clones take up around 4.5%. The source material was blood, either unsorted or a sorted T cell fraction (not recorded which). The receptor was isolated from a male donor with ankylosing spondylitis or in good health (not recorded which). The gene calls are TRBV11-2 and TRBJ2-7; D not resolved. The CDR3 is CASSTLGRSLRRNEQYF. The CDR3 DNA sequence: TGTGCCAGCAGCACCCTCGGGCGTTCCCTGAGAAGGAACGAGCAGTACTTC.